The clone carrying this T cell receptor (beta chain) occurred once. Its matching antigen is unknown. The data belong to a study of cytotoxic CD8 clonotypes in ibrutinib-treated CLL. Study observations and caveats: Higher clonality was seen at ibrutinib response and a return toward baseline at progression.

The repertoire was sequenced with immunoSEQ multiplex PCR; TCRdb's copy has only in-frame clones and lacks some. The table has about 300,000 clones, approximately 76% seen once; the top ten hold roughly 5.7%. Germline V gives CDR1 SQVTM, CDR2 ANQGSEA. The CDR3 consists of 13 residues. With 4 bases removed from V and 2 bases from J, the gap between germline ends came to 8 bases. The chain joins TRBV29-1 to TRBJ1-4; D gene uncertain. The TCR comes from a human donor with chronic lymphocytic leukemia. The input for sequencing was PBMCs, taken at disease progression, from a patient treated with ibrutinib. CDR3 nucleotides: TGCAGCGTTGTGGTTGGGACTAATGAAAAACTGTTTTTT. Translation: CSVVVGTNEKLFF.